A single T cell receptor beta chain is shown here with its context. What it recognizes is unknown. Autoimmune disease history or systemic immunosuppression was exclusionary. Blood specimens came from baseline, cycle 4 day 1, and cycle 7 day 1. This sample was taken from a study of OX40 agonist ivuxolimab in advanced cancers. The overall study: Patients were treated with intravenous ivuxolimab, dosed at 0.01 to 10 mg/kg and infused every 2 weeks. Study outcomes and limitations: Averaged across samples, CD8+ T cells carried more expanded clones than CD4+ did.

The germline V and J ends were trimmed by 5 bases and 0 bases, with 25 bases remaining between them. The CDR3 extends over 19 amino acids. Germline V gene data show CDR1 as SGHNT and CDR2 as YENEEA. Clones were sequenced by immunoSEQ multiplex PCR, and TCRdb holds only the in-frame ones, with some missing. This table has about 73,000 clones, 85% appearing once. This chain connects TRBV11-3 to TRBJ1-2; TRBD1 might be the D (5 bases). This receptor was taken from an adult with an advanced solid tumor such as melanoma, head and neck, liver or kidney cancer. The sample consisted of CD4+ or CD8+ T cells sorted from blood, taken in a trial of the OX40 agonist ivuxolimab. This CDR3 reads CASSPGPLYRDGANYGYTF. The CDR3 region has the DNA TGTGCCAGCAGCCCAGGCCCCCTCTACCGGGACGGAGCTAACTATGGCTACACCTTC.